The 29 T cell receptor beta chains reported below all come from one sample, sequenced in a study of control samples from healthy donors and cancer patients. TCRdb keeps only in-frame clones here, not all; method: immunoSEQ multiplex PCR. The sample includes around 80,000 clones, nearly 90% of them seen just once. Sequences were obtained from blood. These receptors were taken from a woman aged 50 to 60 in good health.

This clone was seen more than once but under ten times. V gene TRBV30 combines with J gene TRBJ2-7; TRBD1 matches 9 bases. This CDR3 has 16 residues. The V segment lost 3 bases and the J segment 0 bases; nucleotides outside the gene matches: 9. Germline CDR1 is GTSNPN and CDR2 is SVGIG (reference sequence). CDR3 protein: CAWSSPGQGSSYEQYF. DNA of the CDR3: TGTGCCTGGAGCTCCCCGGGACAGGGAAGCTCCTACGAGCAGTACTTC.

The chain employs TRBV11-2 and TRBJ1-1; D gene uncertain. The germline CDR1 and CDR2 sequences are SGHAT and FQNNGV. Deletions cut 6 bases from V and 0 bases from J, with 11 bases between. This CDR3 contains 14 residues. The CDR3 region is CASSIGVMNTEAFF. DNA of the CDR3: TGTGCCAGCAGTATTGGAGTTATGAACACTGAAGCTTTCTTT.

In its sample, this clone was seen once. The V and J genes are TRBV12-3 or TRBV12-4 and TRBJ1-3; 8 bases agree with TRBD1. V lost 9 bases to trimming and J lost 2 bases; unmatched junction nucleotides: 3. CDR3 size: 13 residues. The CDR3 nucleotides read TGTGCCAGTGGGGACAGGCCTGGAAACACCATATATTTT. Residues: CASGDRPGNTIYF.

DNA of the CDR3: TGCGCCAGCACCGGACTAGCGGGGAACAATGAGCAGTTCTTC. It yields the protein CASTGLAGNNEQFF. The chain is built from TRBV5-1 and TRBJ2-1, with TRBD2 identical over 12 bases. The germline CDR1 and CDR2 sequences are SGHRS and YFSETQ. The CDR3 is made up of 14 amino acids. V gave up 6 bases and J gave up 5 bases; unmatched junction bases: 3.

The genes are TRBV3-1 (or the pseudogene TRBV3-2) and TRBJ1-2; D possibly corresponds to TRBD1 (5 bases). The length of the CDR3 is 14 residues. Trimming removed 4 bases at V and 5 bases at J, with 14 bases between. Germline V gives CDR1 LGHDT, CDR2 YNNKEL (reference sequence). CDR3 sequence reads: CASSLRDLSYGYTF. Here the CDR3 DNA reads TGTGCCAGCAGCCTGAGGGACCTTTCTTATGGCTACACCTTC.

V usage is TRBV24-1 and J usage is TRBJ2-1, with 14 bases aligning to TRBD2. Looked up from germline, CDR1 is KGHDR and CDR2 is SFDVKD. CDR3 length equals 18 residues. J gave up 9 bases and V 3 bases, and 12 bases lay outside the gene matches. The CDR3 reads CATSDTRLTSGGEGEQFF. CDR3 coding DNA: TGTGCCACCAGTGATACCCGACTGACTAGCGGGGGGGAAGGTGAGCAGTTCTTC.

The CDR3 reads CASSYSGIGVNTFF. The CDR3 nucleotides are TGTGCCAGCAGTTACTCGGGTATTGGGGTAAACACTTTCTTT. The rearrangement links TRBV6-5 to TRBJ1-1; D uncertain. CDR1 is MNHEY and CDR2 is SVGAGI in the germline V gene. This CDR3 has 14 residues. Trimming took off 0 bases at V and 12 bases at J, with 17 bases between the two ends.

The chain couples TRBV27 to TRBJ1-3; D call uncertain. Looked up from germline, CDR1 is MNHEY and CDR2 is SMNVEV (reference sequence). V lost 2 bases to trimming and J lost 0 bases, with 8 bases between them. The CDR3 loop spans 15 amino acids. CDR3 DNA sequence: TGTGCCAGCAGTTTAGCTGTCGACTCTGGAAACACCATATATTTT. It yields the protein CASSLAVDSGNTIYF.

The rearrangement joins TRBV2 to TRBJ1-2; D is perhaps TRBD1 (6 bases). Deletions cut 6 bases from V and 0 bases from J, with 14 bases between. CDR1 is SNHLY and CDR2 is FYNNEI in the germline V gene. This CDR3 has 15 amino acids. The CDR3 nucleotides read TGTGCCAGCAGGGAGGGGGTTTGGGCTAACTATGGCTACACCTTC. Protein sequence: CASREGVWANYGYTF.

The chain combines TRBV6-6 with TRBJ2-5; TRBD1 agrees at 10 bases. From germline, CDR1 is MNHNY and CDR2 SVGAGI (reference sequence). The CDR3 has 15 amino acids. Unmatched junction bases numbered 6, after V lost 5 bases and J lost 3 bases. The CDR3 is CASSPPGQGKETQYF. The CDR3 DNA reads as TGTGCCAGCAGTCCACCGGGACAGGGGAAAGAGACCCAGTACTTC.

The chain combines TRBV6-2 or TRBV6-3 with TRBJ1-1, with a possible D match to TRBD1 (6 bases). V shed 2 bases and J shed 5 bases, with 9 bases lying between them. CDR3 size: 13 residues. Germline values: CDR1 MNHEY, CDR2 SVGEGT. CDR3 loop: CASSYLGGTEAFF. For the CDR3, the DNA is TGTGCCAGCAGTTACCTAGGGGGGACTGAAGCTTTCTTT.

V and J are TRBV24-1 and TRBJ1-4; 7 positions match TRBD1. The CDR3 totals 19 residues. In germline, CDR1 is KGHDR, CDR2 SFDVKD. The V segment lost 3 bases and the J segment 1 base; nucleotides outside the gene matches: 13. DNA for the CDR3: TGTGCCACCAGTGATGGAGAGACAGGGCTAAGTGGAACTAATGAAAAACTGTTTTTT. This encodes CATSDGETGLSGTNEKLFF.

The V and J genes are TRBV19 and TRBJ2-7; D might be TRBD2 (5 bases). V was pared by 7 bases and J by 3 bases, with 19 bases between. Per the germline V gene, CDR1 is LNHDA and CDR2 is SQIVND (reference sequence). The CDR3 consists of 15 residues. The CDR3 bases are TGTGCCAGTACCGGGGTCGGTCAGCATAGCTACGAGCAGTACTTC. Its protein is CASTGVGQHSYEQYF. The full variable domain, with the rest looked up from reference TRBV19 and TRBJ2-7, is DGGITQSPKYLFRKEGQNVTLSCEQNLNHDAMYWYRQDPGQGLRLIYYSQIVNDFQKGDIAEGYSVSREKKESFPLTVTSAQKNPTAFYLCASTGVGQHSYEQYFGPGTRLTVT.

The chain is built from TRBV6-6 and TRBJ2-2, with D hard to call. The germline gives CDR1 MNHNY, CDR2 SVGAGI (reference sequence). Trimming removed 0 bases at V and 3 bases at J, with 8 bases between. The CDR3 is 15 residues long. The CDR3 here is CASSYSNRDTGELFF. Here the CDR3 DNA reads TGTGCCAGCAGTTACTCGAACAGAGACACCGGGGAGCTGTTTTTT.

The chain employs TRBV19 and TRBJ1-2, with a weak D call TRBD1 (5 bases). Germline V CDR1 and CDR2: LNHDA, SQIVND (reference sequence). The CDR3 has 12 amino acids. V was trimmed by 10 bases and J by 8 bases, leaving 17 bases between them. The CDR3, as DNA: TGTGCCACCGCCCAGGGCTCGGAGGGCTACACCTTC. This encodes CATAQGSEGYTF. The whole variable domain, remainder taken from reference TRBV19 and TRBJ1-2, is DGGITQSPKYLFRKEGQNVTLSCEQNLNHDAMYWYRQDPGQGLRLIYYSQIVNDFQKGDIAEGYSVSREKKESFPLTVTSAQKNPTAFYLCATAQGSEGYTFGSGTRLTVV.

This clone appeared once. V and J are TRBV11-2 and TRBJ2-7, with a weak D call TRBD2 (6 bases). V lost 5 bases, J lost 6 bases, and 14 bases lay in between. The CDR3 runs 13 residues. The germline V gene has CDR1 SGHAT and CDR2 FQNNGV. CDR3: CASSAGWQGEQYF. The CDR3 DNA reads as TGTGCCAGCAGCGCGGGATGGCAAGGCGAGCAGTACTTC.

This chain connects TRBV5-1 to TRBJ1-1, with TRBD1 identical over 9 bases. Trimming took 4 bases from V and 3 from J; bases not matched to a gene: 13. Germline V gene sequence: CDR1 SGHRS, CDR2 YFSETQ. The CDR3 totals 17 residues. In nucleotides, the CDR3 is TGCGCCAGCAGCACCGGACAGGGGCCGTTAGGTTACACTGAAGCTTTCTTT. This gives the protein CASSTGQGPLGYTEAFF.

This chain uses TRBV5-6 with TRBJ1-2, with no clear D. The CDR3 runs 13 residues. The germline V gene encodes CDR1 SGHDT and CDR2 YYEEEE. Between the trimmed V and J ends, which lost 0 bases and 2 bases, there was a span of 5 bases. In DNA, the CDR3 is TGTGCCAGCAGCTTGGTACAAAACTATGGCTACACCTTC. Translated, it gives CASSLVQNYGYTF. Full variable domain (rest looked up from reference TRBV5-6 and TRBJ1-2): DAGVTQSPTHLIKTRGQQVTLRCSPKSGHDTVSWYQQALGQGPQFIFQYYEEEERQRGNFPDRFSGHQFPNYSSELNVNALLLGDSALYLCASSLVQNYGYTFGSGTRLTVV.

The chain has TRBV3-1 (or the pseudogene TRBV3-2) and TRBJ1-2, with 9 bases that match TRBD1. The germline V gene encodes CDR1 LGHDT and CDR2 YNNKEL (reference sequence). V lost 4 bases and J lost 7; bases outside the gene matches: 4. The CDR3 totals 13 residues. CDR3 DNA sequence: TGTGCCAGCAGCCCTACAGGGGGCGTTGGCTACACCTTC. Translation: CASSPTGGVGYTF.

The chain combines TRBV7-9 with TRBJ1-1, with TRBD1 matching 7 bases. The CDR3 consists of 13 residues. Germline values: CDR1 SEHNR, CDR2 FQNEAQ (reference sequence). V lost 5 bases, J lost 8 bases, and 8 bases stayed unmatched. CDR3 nucleotide sequence: TGTGCCAGCAGCCCCCGGGGAGGGGGCGAAGCTTTCTTT. Translating it yields CASSPRGGGEAFF.

The chain's CDR3 is CASSTRQASSYNSPLHF. The DNA for the CDR3 is TGTGCCAGCAGCACCCGACAGGCGAGCTCCTATAATTCACCCCTCCACTTT. The chain uses TRBV11-2 and TRBJ1-6, with D tentatively TRBD1 (6 bases). Germline V gives CDR1 SGHAT, CDR2 FQNNGV. The CDR3 contains 17 residues. Trimming removed 5 bases from V and 0 bases from J, with 14 bases in between.

This clone was seen once. The rearrangement links TRBV6-5 to TRBJ2-7, with D uncertain. V shed 2 bases and J shed 4 bases, with 9 bases lying between them. CDR3 size: 13 residues. Germline V gene sequence: CDR1 MNHEY, CDR2 SVGAGI. CDR3 amino acids: CASSYPPAYEQYF. The CDR3 bases are TGTGCCAGCAGTTACCCGCCAGCGTACGAGCAGTACTTC.

The chain recombines TRBV2 with TRBJ2-1; D not resolved. CDR3 size: 13 residues. CDR1 is SNHLY, CDR2 FYNNEI, per germline. V lost 7 bases and J lost 1, with 8 bases in between. The CDR3, as DNA: TGTGCCAGCAACACAGAATCCTACAATGAGCAGTTCTTC. This translates into CASNTESYNEQFF.

The table lists this clone with a few counts. V usage is TRBV19 and J usage is TRBJ1-2, with 7 positions matching TRBD1. The ends lost 5 bases at V and 5 bases at J; junction bases unmatched: 17. Germline V gene sequence: CDR1 LNHDA, CDR2 SQIVND (reference sequence). CDR3 length equals 17 residues. CDR3 sequence: CASSPKVRDSSLYGYTF. DNA of the CDR3: TGTGCCAGTAGTCCAAAAGTACGGGACAGCTCTCTTTATGGCTACACCTTC.

The rearrangement links TRBV6-1 to TRBJ1-2; the D gene is possibly TRBD1 (6 bases). Germline-derived CDR1 and CDR2 are MNHNS and SASEGT. V was cut by 1 base and J by 12 bases, with 18 bases left in between. This CDR3 has 14 amino acids. The CDR3 nucleotides are TGTGCCAGCAGTGAAGATGGGGGCCGTTTAAGGGACACCTTC. Protein product: CASSEDGGRLRDTF.

The chain uses TRBV7-8 and TRBJ1-5, with a possible D match to TRBD1 (6 bases). Germline assignment: CDR1 SGHVS and CDR2 FQNEAQ. This CDR3 is built from 14 residues. Between the trimmed V and J ends, which lost 5 bases and 7 bases, there was a span of 15 bases. CDR3 DNA sequence: TGTGCCAGCAGCCCAGCTACAGGGAACCAGCCCCAGCATTTT. Protein: CASSPATGNQPQHF.

The rearrangement joins TRBV18 to TRBJ1-4; D not resolved. The CDR3 has 14 amino acids. V shed 3 bases and J shed 4 bases, with 9 bases lying between them. Germline CDR1 KGHSH, CDR2 LQKENI. CDR3 protein: CASSPGSINEKLFF. The DNA of the CDR3 is TGTGCCAGCTCACCCGGGTCAATTAATGAAAAACTGTTTTTT.

This chain links TRBV19 with TRBJ2-7, with a weak D call TRBD1 (5 bases). The CDR3 covers 14 residues. Deletions cut 3 bases from V and 3 bases from J, with 12 bases between. Per the germline V gene, CDR1 is LNHDA and CDR2 is SQIVND (reference sequence). The chain's CDR3 is CASSIRDSRYEQYF. Here the CDR3 DNA reads TGTGCCAGTAGTATTCGAGACAGCCGCTACGAGCAGTACTTC.

Comments on this clone: Distinct nucleotide sequences in the sample also encode this CDR3. The J gene is TRBJ2-7, the V gene TRBV6-6, with D unclear. Germline V gene data show CDR1 as MNHNY and CDR2 as SVGAGI (reference sequence). V lost 3 bases, J lost 5 bases, and 5 bases lay in between. The CDR3 is made up of 11 amino acids. In DNA, the CDR3 is TGTGCCAGCAGTTATAGAGACGAGCAGTACTTC. Its translation is CASSYRDEQYF.